These 6 T cell receptor beta chains came from one sample sequenced in a study of shared clonotypes between healthy human individuals. Only in-frame clones appear in the TCRdb table, and some are missing; sequencing was by immunoSEQ multiplex PCR. Here the sample spans more than 1.2 million clones, approximately 98.5% being singletons. Sample: naive CD4+ T cells sorted from blood. Documented subset: CD45RA+ positively selected. These receptors all stem from a man aged 25 to 40 in good health.

V usage is TRBV11-2 and J usage is TRBJ2-1; no definite D call. The CDR3 length is 14 residues. With 4 bases removed from V and 15 bases from J, the gap between germline ends came to 22 bases. Looked up from germline, CDR1 is SGHAT and CDR2 is FQNNGV. The CDR3 DNA reads TGTGCCAGCAGCTCTCGCGTTGCGCATTCCATGCGGTTCTTC. Its protein product is CASSSRVAHSMRFF. Supplemented by reference TRBV11-2 and TRBJ2-1, the full variable domain reads EAGVAQSPRYKIIEKRQSVAFWCNPISGHATLYWYQQILGQGPKLLIQFQNNGVVDDSQLPKDRFSAERLKGVDSTLKIQPAKLEDSAVYLCASSSRVAHSMRFFGPGTRLTVL.

The chain is built from TRBV5-4 and TRBJ2-3; the D gene could be TRBD1 or TRBD2 (6 bases each). There are 16 residues in the CDR3. The germline V gene has CDR1 SGHNT and CDR2 YYREEE (reference sequence). V was shortened by 4 bases and J by 1 base, with 16 bases between the two germline ends. CDR3 amino acids: CASSPQGREGTDTQYF. CDR3 DNA sequence: TGTGCCAGCAGCCCCCAGGGGCGGGAAGGCACAGATACGCAGTATTTT. Combining the CDR3 with reference TRBV5-4 and TRBJ2-3 gives the whole variable domain ETGVTQSPTHLIKTRGQQVTLRCSSQSGHNTVSWYQQALGQGPQFIFQYYREEENGRGNFPPRFSGLQFPNYSSELNVNALELDDSALYLCASSPQGREGTDTQYFGPGTRLTVL.

This clone appeared once. The V and J genes are TRBV15 and TRBJ2-2; D possibly corresponds to TRBD2 (6 bases). The CDR3 spans 17 residues. Trimming took 0 bases from V and 7 from J, leaving 18 bases between them. Germline CDR1 reads LNHNV; CDR2 reads YYDKDF (reference sequence). CDR3 amino acids: CATSRDIGGNAGGELFF. The CDR3 bases are TGTGCCACCAGCAGAGATATTGGCGGGAATGCAGGCGGGGAGCTGTTTTTT.

V usage is TRBV7-8 and J usage is TRBJ2-3; no clear D. The CDR3 is 14 amino acids. V gave up 1 base and J gave up 2 bases, with 7 bases separating them. Germline lookup yields CDR1 SGHVS and CDR2 FQNEAQ. CDR3 residues: CASSLGQPTDTQYF. The CDR3 DNA reads TGTGCCAGCAGCTTAGGGCAGCCCACAGATACGCAGTATTTT.

This chain connects TRBV7-8 to TRBJ1-4, with TRBD1 matching 8 bases. CDR3 length: 16 residues. V gave up 4 bases and J gave up 0 bases; unmatched junction bases: 4. Germline CDR1 and CDR2: SGHVS and FQNEAQ. CDR3 nucleotides: TGTGCCAGCAGCTCCAGGGGGCTCGCAACTAATGAAAAACTGTTTTTT. Amino acid sequence: CASSSRGLATNEKLFF.

This clone has just one count. The chain links TRBV7-2 to TRBJ2-5; 8 bases are a match to TRBD2. The germline V gene has CDR1 SGHTA and CDR2 FQGNSA. The CDR3 sequence is 14 residues long. J was trimmed by 4 bases and V by 8 bases; bases with no gene match: 9. The DNA of the CDR3 is TGTGCCAGCCGGCCAGCGGGAGTCATAGAGACCCAGTACTTC. Translation: CASRPAGVIETQYF.